This is a list of T cell receptor beta chains from one sample in a study of identical twins. From the 5' RACE reads, TCRdb called clonotypes with MiXCR, one entry per CDR3 protein. The sample comprises 750,000 to 950,000 distinct CDR3 sequences, 9% to 15% of which are singletons, and under 2% rests with the top ten. This same sample was also taken into another study, of yellow fever vaccine responses in identical twins.

Sequencing was done on a sample of PBMCs. The receptors shown here come from a young woman in good health. CDR3s include the opening cysteine and the closing phenylalanine or tryptophan. A D gene is named only where the DNA matches it firmly. The size field is filled for only some rows; it gives once, few, many or a size class.

>few|TRBJ2-7|NA|TRBV5-4
CASSLRDRFVYEQYF
TGTGCCAGCAGCTTGAGAGATAGGTTCGTCTACGAGCAGTACTTC
>NA|TRBJ2-1|TRBD2|TRBV2
CASREGTSLIEQFF
TGTGCCAGCAGGGAAGGGACTAGCTTAATTGAGCAGTTCTTC
>NA|TRBJ1-5|NA|TRBV1
CTSSRLLGVDRSNQPQHF
TGCACCAGCAGCCGGCTCCTAGGTGTGGACAGAAGCAATCAGCCCCAGCATTTT
>NA|TRBJ1-2|TRBD1|TRBV6-1
CASSPRRTGDYGYTF
TGTGCCAGCAGCCCCCGCCGGACAGGGGACTATGGCTACACCTTC
>few|TRBJ2-7|TRBD2|TRBV6-6
CASSLLTSGNYEQYF
TGTGCCAGCAGCCTACTCACTAGCGGGAACTACGAGCAGTACTTC
>many|TRBJ2-5|TRBD2|TRBV10-3
CAISTLAEETQYF
TGTGCCATCAGTACACTAGCGGAAGAGACCCAGTACTTC
>many|TRBJ2-2|NA|TRBV15
CATSRLDSLNTGELFF
TGTGCCACCTCTAGACTTGACTCCCTGAACACCGGGGAGCTGTTTTTT
>NA|TRBJ2-1|NA|TRBV20-1
CSAPSEGRYNEQFF
TGCAGTGCTCCTTCGGAGGGCCGGTACAATGAGCAGTTCTTC
>few|TRBJ2-4|NA|TRBV18
CASSHRDFQREAKNIQYF
TGTGCCAGCTCACACCGGGACTTTCAGAGAGAAGCCAAAAACATTCAGTACTTC
>few|TRBJ2-1|TRBD1|TRBV4-1
CASSQDWAFTGTESNEQFF
TGCGCCAGCAGCCAAGATTGGGCCTTTACCGGGACAGAGAGTAATGAGCAGTTCTTC
>NA|TRBJ1-5|NA|TRBV12-3/TRBV12-4
CASSSDPQPQHF
TGTGCCAGCAGTTCGGACCCACAGCCCCAGCATTTT
>once|TRBJ2-3|NA|TRBV20-1
CSAPTRGNTDTQYF
TGCAGTGCTCCTACGAGGGGGAACACAGATACGCAGTATTTT
>NA|TRBJ2-7|TRBD1|TRBV28
CASRQVQGVLSSYEQYF
TGTGCCAGCAGACAAGTCCAGGGGGTATTAAGTTCCTACGAGCAGTACTTC
>NA|TRBJ2-1|TRBD2|TRBV9
CASSVAGDAYNEQFF
TGTGCCAGCAGCGTCGCGGGAGACGCCTACAATGAGCAGTTCTTC
>many|TRBJ2-2|NA|TRBV27
CASSLKRFTGELFF
TGTGCCAGCAGCTTAAAGCGGTTCACCGGGGAGCTGTTTTTT
>NA|TRBJ1-1|NA|TRBV7-9
CASSLNVWTANTEAFF
TGTGCCAGCAGCTTAAACGTCTGGACCGCGAACACTGAAGCTTTCTTT
>few|TRBJ1-2|NA|TRBV28
CASSTGSGYGYTF
TGTGCCAGCAGCACAGGGTCCGGGTATGGCTACACCTTC
>NA|TRBJ2-2|NA|TRBV12-3/TRBV12-4
CASSFRSNTGELFF
TGTGCCAGCAGTTTTCGCTCCAACACCGGGGAGCTGTTTTTT
>NA|TRBJ2-3|NA|TRBV7-3
CASSSDGGVGQYF
TGTGCCAGCAGCTCGGACGGTGGAGTTGGGCAGTATTTT
>NA|TRBJ1-1|NA|TRBV7-2
CASSLAGQGIVLAFF
TGTGCCAGCAGCTTAGCTGGCCAGGGGATCGTCCTGGCTTTCTTT
>few|TRBJ2-1|NA|TRBV27
CASGERGHEQFF
TGTGCCAGCGGTGAGAGGGGCCATGAGCAGTTCTTC
>many|TRBJ2-3|NA|TRBV2
CASSKGILTDTQYF
TGTGCCAGCAGTAAAGGGATTCTCACAGATACGCAGTATTTT
>few|TRBJ2-1|NA|TRBV24-1
CATSVDGSRNEQFF
TGTGCCACCAGTGTCGACGGATCCAGGAATGAGCAGTTCTTC
>NA|TRBJ2-4|NA|TRBV12-3/TRBV12-4
CASSRWGDSKNIQYF
TGTGCCAGCAGTCGTTGGGGGGACAGCAAAAACATTCAGTACTTC
>NA|TRBJ2-1|TRBD1|TRBV28
CASSLGQGGYEQFF
TGTGCCAGCAGTTTAGGACAGGGGGGCTATGAGCAGTTCTTC
>few|TRBJ2-2|TRBD2|TRBV11-1
CASSLAGLAGGSTGELFF
TGTGCCAGCAGCTTAGCAGGTCTAGCGGGCGGATCCACCGGGGAGCTGTTTTTT
>few|TRBJ1-5|NA|TRBV12-3/TRBV12-4
CASSLDRVGGQPQHF
TGTGCCAGCAGTTTAGACAGGGTGGGGGGCCAGCCCCAGCATTTT
>NA|TRBJ2-3|TRBD1|TRBV4-1
CASSQALSGTGTDTQYF
TGCGCCAGCAGCCAGGCCCTATCCGGGACAGGCACAGATACGCAGTATTTT
>NA|TRBJ1-1|NA|TRBV19
CASSIVLNTEAFF
TGTGCCAGTAGTATCGTTTTGAACACTGAAGCTTTCTTT
>once|TRBJ2-6|TRBD1|TRBV10-3
CAIRGQGAYGANVLTF
TGTGCCATCAGAGGACAGGGGGCATATGGGGCCAACGTCCTGACTTTC
>few|TRBJ2-1|TRBD2|TRBV12-3/TRBV12-4
CASSFLGTSGEQFF
TGTGCCAGCAGTTTCCTCGGAACTAGCGGCGAGCAGTTCTTC
>NA|TRBJ1-1|TRBD1|TRBV20-1
CSASPQGPTTEAFF
TGCAGTGCTAGCCCACAGGGGCCGACCACTGAAGCTTTCTTT
>once|TRBJ1-1|NA|TRBV4-1
CASSQEPPGGTEAFF
TGCGCCAGCAGCCAAGAACCCCCTGGCGGAACTGAAGCTTTCTTT
>NA|TRBJ2-5|TRBD2|TRBV10-3
CAISDAGGLETQYF
TGTGCCATCAGTGATGCGGGGGGGCTAGAGACCCAGTACTTC
>NA|TRBJ1-1|NA|TRBV12-3/TRBV12-4
CASTLTFMNTEAFF
TGTGCCAGCACCTTGACATTCATGAACACTGAAGCTTTCTTT
>few|TRBJ1-1|NA|TRBV20-1
CSASYAGEAFF
TGCAGTGCTAGCTACGCAGGGGAAGCTTTCTTT
>few|TRBJ2-3|TRBD1|TRBV4-1
CATTTGGDTQYF
TGCGCCACGACGACAGGGGGAGATACGCAGTATTTT
>NA|TRBJ2-4|TRBD1|TRBV28
CASSLGGTGHNIQYF
TGTGCCAGCAGTTTAGGGGGGACAGGCCATAACATTCAGTACTTC
>NA|TRBJ2-3|NA|TRBV29-1
CSAGAQSTYF
TGCAGCGCCGGGGCGCAGAGCACGTATTTT
>few|TRBJ2-3|NA|TRBV3-1
CASSQLASFTDTQYF
TGTGCCAGCAGCCAACTAGCGAGTTTCACAGATACGCAGTATTTT
>NA|TRBJ2-3|NA|TRBV6-1
CASRAGPATDTQYF
TGTGCCAGCAGAGCAGGGCCCGCCACAGATACGCAGTATTTT
>few|TRBJ2-3|TRBD2|TRBV28
CASSFGTSGGFTDTQYF
TGTGCCAGCAGTTTCGGGACTAGCGGGGGATTCACAGATACGCAGTATTTT
>NA|TRBJ2-6|NA|TRBV7-3
CASSSPRAGANVLTF
TGTGCCAGCAGCTCCCCGAGAGCTGGGGCCAACGTCCTGACTTTC
>NA|TRBJ1-2|NA|TRBV7-8
CASSLADRWEDHGYTF
TGTGCCAGCAGCTTAGCCGACAGGTGGGAAGATCATGGCTACACCTTC
>few|TRBJ2-3|NA|TRBV5-4
CASSFYQKGADTQYF
TGTGCCAGCAGCTTTTATCAGAAAGGCGCAGATACGCAGTATTTT
>few|TRBJ2-1|TRBD2|TRBV7-9
CASRESGLAESNEQFF
TGTGCCAGCAGGGAGTCGGGACTAGCGGAGAGCAATGAGCAGTTCTTC
>many|TRBJ2-2|TRBD2|TRBV2
CASRDSGSFSGELFF
TGTGCCAGCAGGGATAGCGGGAGTTTCTCCGGGGAGCTGTTTTTT
>few|TRBJ1-3|NA|TRBV20-1
CSARDPGGNTIYF
TGCAGTGCTAGAGATCCAGGGGGAAACACCATATATTTT
>NA|TRBJ1-5|TRBD1|TRBV12-3/TRBV12-4
CASSLAGTGVNQPQHF
TGTGCCAGCAGTTTAGCCGGGACAGGGGTGAATCAGCCCCAGCATTTT
>NA|TRBJ1-6|NA|TRBV4-2
CASSQRMGLGNSPLHF
TGTGCCAGCAGCCAACGTATGGGGTTAGGTAATTCGCCCCTCCACTTT
>NA|TRBJ1-6|NA|TRBV12-3/TRBV12-4
CASRRVRSPLHF
TGTGCCAGCAGGAGAGTGCGGTCACCCCTCCACTTT
>few|TRBJ2-5|NA|TRBV10-3
CAIGRTQETQYF
TGTGCCATCGGGAGGACACAAGAGACCCAGTACTTC